The clone carrying this T cell receptor beta chain was detected only a few times. The data stem from a study of blood T cells in healthy people across ages. Whole-study context: Capture via template switching afforded approximately one barcoded beta molecule per two T cells.

The authors ran a second PCR of about 6 to 12 cycles using a sample-barcoded 5' primer and a J-beta primer mix. One entry per CDR3 protein, called by TCRdb with MiXCR from the 5' RACE reads. Of roughly 1,700,000 distinct CDR3 sequences detected, 28% appear once; the ten largest clones hold 7.7%. Germline V gene lookup returns CDR1 DFQATT and CDR2 SNEGSKA (reference sequence). The CDR3 sequence is 17 residues long. Between the trimmed V and J ends, which lost 0 bases and 0 bases, there was a span of 15 bases. The V gene is TRBV20-1, the J gene TRBJ2-1; D not resolved. Material for sequencing was blood. The TCR originated in a woman aged 25-40 years in good health. The CDR3, as DNA: TGCAGTGCTAGAGATTCAAGCGCTCCGGGCTCCTACAATGAGCAGTTCTTC. Its translation: CSARDSSAPGSYNEQFF.